The 12 T cell receptor beta chains below were found in one sample sequenced in a study of cytomegalovirus exposure and HLA in healthy donors. Profiled with immunoSEQ multiplex PCR; TCRdb holds only in-frame clones, not every one. Of about 82,000 clones in the sample, around 94% were seen once. Input material: PBMCs. These receptors were collected from a man between 18 and 29 years old in good health and CMV-seronegative.

The chain is built from TRBV27 and TRBJ1-1; tentatively, D is TRBD1 (5 bases). This CDR3 has 14 residues. Between the trimmed V and J ends, which lost 4 bases and 4 bases, there was a span of 13 bases. The germline V gene has CDR1 MNHEY and CDR2 SMNVEV (reference sequence). CDR3 in DNA: TGTGCCAGCAGTTCCCCCCGGGGGGGCACTGAAGCTTTCTTT. It yields the protein CASSSPRGGTEAFF.

The V call is TRBV18, the J call TRBJ1-1, with TRBD1 matching over 7 bases. V dropped 5 bases and J dropped 5; count of bases not matched to a gene: 8. This CDR3 spans 14 amino acids. From germline, CDR1 is KGHSH and CDR2 LQKENI. CDR3 sequence: CASSSTGDETEAFF. As DNA, the CDR3 is TGTGCCAGCTCATCCACAGGGGATGAGACTGAAGCTTTCTTT.

This chain uses TRBV5-1 with TRBJ2-1; D might be TRBD2 (5 bases). Germline CDR1 is SGHRS and CDR2 is YFSETQ. The CDR3 is made up of 14 amino acids. V was shortened by 3 bases and J by 5 bases, with 12 bases between the two germline ends. CDR3 in amino acids: CASSSGFLDNEQFF. In nucleotides, the CDR3 is TGCGCCAGCAGCTCGGGATTTTTGGACAATGAGCAGTTCTTC.

The rearrangement links TRBV4-2 to TRBJ1-2; 7 bases are a match to TRBD1. V lost 4 bases and J lost 2; bases outside the gene matches: 7. Germline CDR1 and CDR2: LGHNA and YNFKEQ. This CDR3 comprises 15 residues. CDR3 loop: CASSPQGQSNYGYTF. CDR3 bases: TGTGCCAGCAGCCCCCAGGGACAGAGCAACTATGGCTACACCTTC.

V usage is TRBV27 and J usage is TRBJ2-7; D uncertain. The CDR3 runs to 15 residues. Between the trimmed V and J ends, which lost 6 bases and 2 bases, there was a span of 17 bases. Germline CDR1 and CDR2: MNHEY and SMNVEV (reference sequence). The CDR3 DNA follows: TGTGCCAGCAGCCCAGTGAGAGGCAGTACCTACGAGCAGTACTTC. This encodes CASSPVRGSTYEQYF.

The chain couples TRBV11-2 to TRBJ1-2, with TRBD1 as a possible D gene (6 bases). V lost 1 base to trimming and J lost 6 bases, with 9 bases between them. Germline CDR1 SGHAT, CDR2 FQNNGV. The CDR3 length is 13 residues. The CDR3 reads CASSLGTVDGYTF. The CDR3 coding sequence is TGTGCCAGCAGCTTAGGGACAGTGGATGGCTACACCTTC.

The table lists this clone with a count of one. This rearrangement joins TRBV25-1 to TRBJ2-1; D is uncertain. Deletions cut 1 base from V and 6 bases from J, with 4 bases between. Germline loops: CDR1 MGHDK, CDR2 SYGVNS. The CDR3 is 12 residues long. The CDR3: CASSELSNEQFF. CDR3 coding DNA: TGTGCCAGCAGTGAATTATCCAATGAGCAGTTCTTC.

This clone is a singleton in its sample. This rearrangement joins TRBV4-1 to TRBJ2-7, with 8 bases that match TRBD1. The CDR3 length is 16 residues. The trim removed 1 base at V and 0 bases at J, leaving 5 bases unmatched. Germline V gene data show CDR1 as MGHRA and CDR2 as YSYEKL. The chain's CDR3 is CASSQGDRISSYEQYF. The CDR3 DNA reads as TGCGCCAGCAGCCAAGGGGACAGGATCTCCTCCTACGAGCAGTACTTC.

The V call is TRBV6-1, the J call TRBJ2-7; a weak D match, TRBD2 (6 bases). From germline, CDR1 is MNHNS and CDR2 SASEGT. This CDR3 has 14 residues. Trimming stripped 8 bases from V and 8 bases from J, with 22 bases between. CDR3 amino acids: CASLAAAGSGKQYF. The CDR3 nucleotides are TGTGCCAGCCTGGCGGCCGCGGGGAGTGGGAAGCAGTACTTC.

The chain uses TRBV5-5 and TRBJ1-1; D is ambiguous. The CDR3 has 11 residues. Trimming removed 3 bases from V and 11 bases from J, with 11 bases in between. CDR1 is SGHKS and CDR2 is YYEKEE in the germline V gene (reference sequence). The CDR3 DNA reads TGTGCCAGCAGCTCCCCCGCCGGGGCTTTCTTT. Its protein product is CASSSPAGAFF.

The J gene is TRBJ1-1, the V gene TRBV28; TRBD1 matches at 7 bases. Germline trimming cut 6 bases from V and 0 bases from J; bases unmatched to any gene: 4. There are 14 residues in the CDR3. The germline CDR1 and CDR2 sequences are MDHEN and SYDVKM. CDR3 nucleotides: TGTGCCAGCAGCCCACAGGGGTTGAACACTGAAGCTTTCTTT. Translated, it gives CASSPQGLNTEAFF.

J is TRBJ1-5 and V is TRBV18; TRBD1 matches at 7 bases. The V and J ends lost 6 bases and 4 bases, in that order; junction bases with no gene match: 3. This CDR3 comprises 13 residues. Germline CDR1 reads KGHSH; CDR2 reads LQKENI. The CDR3 bases are TGTGCCAGCTCGGCGGGACAGAATCAGCCCCAGCATTTT. Protein product: CASSAGQNQPQHF.